Described below is a single TCR beta chain sequence and its context. Its antigen specificity is not known. Base qualities are not provided; no much larger clone lies one nucleotide away. This sample was taken from a study of technical replicates of blood from a few donors (dated by TCRdb to the late 2010s). Libraries were built with the immunoSEQ multiplex PCR assay. Here the immuneACCESS table is served through TCRdb, limited to in-frame sequences with V and J called. Missing clones are a known gap in these copies; in checked studies unresolved V genes cover under half, and the rest lacks a known reason. This sample lists nearly 80,000 clones; roughly 93% were detected once. The top ten hold about 0.37% of the sample. From its cysteine to its phenylalanine, the CDR3 spans 15 amino acids. The read is trimmed to its CDR3 DNA, 45 bases read in frame from base 1. Trimming at the junction amounts to 2 bases on V and 4 bases on J, and the germline ends lie 13 bases apart. From a lookup of the germline V gene, CDR1 and CDR2 are SGDLS and YYNGEE.

The sequenced sample was T cells isolated from PBMCs. The chain employs TRBV9 and TRBJ2-1; perhaps TRBD2 is the D gene, with 5 bases matching. The receptor's source is a human donor in good health. For the CDR3, the sequence is CASSVAGMLYNEQFF. The nucleotides are TGTGCCAGCAGCGTGGCCGGGATGCTTTACAATGAGCAGTTCTTC. Supplemented by the reference TRBV9 and TRBJ2-1 proteins around the CDR3, the complete variable domain is DSGVTQTPKHLITATGQRVTLRCSPRSGDLSVYWYQQSLDQGLQFLIQYYNGEERAKGNILERFSAQQFPDLHSELNLSSLELGDSALYFCASSVAGMLYNEQFFGPGTRLTVL.